The clone carrying this T cell receptor (beta chain) was counted only a few times. Its cognate antigen is unknown. TCRdb reanalysed the 5' RACE reads using MiXCR and keeps one entry per CDR3 protein. The sample has some 1,700,000 distinct CDR3 sequences; around 29% are singletons. The CDR3 length is 13 residues. The data were taken from a study of identical twins. Study results and caveats: Twin sharing of out-of-frame TCR alpha was underestimated by models in monozygotic pairs.

The material sequenced was cord blood. The chain joins TRBV21-1 to TRBJ2-2. TRBV21-1 is designated a pseudogene. The receptor was derived from a newborn girl in good health. The CDR3 loop is CASSKGGTGELFF. The CDR3, as DNA: TGTGCCAGCAGCAAAGGGGGCACCGGGGAGCTGTTTTTT.